One and the same sample provided the 20 T cell receptor beta chains below, sequenced in a study of blood T cell repertoires in COVID-19. Method: immunoSEQ multiplex PCR; TCRdb's copy keeps in-frame clones and lacks some. Of about 330,000 clones in the sample, roughly 90% were seen once. The sequenced sample was peripheral blood. The receptors stem from a woman between 50 and 59 years old with active or convalescent COVID-19.

This clone was observed a single time. The chain employs TRBV5-4 and TRBJ1-1; 8 positions match TRBD1. The ends lost 2 bases at V and 5 bases at J; junction bases unmatched: 8. The CDR3 loop spans 15 amino acids. The germline gives CDR1 SGHNT, CDR2 YYREEE (reference sequence). The CDR3 coding sequence is TGTGCCAGCAGCTTCCGTGGACAGGGAAGGACTGAAGCTTTCTTT. This encodes CASSFRGQGRTEAFF. Combining the CDR3 with reference TRBV5-4 and TRBJ1-1 gives the whole variable domain ETGVTQSPTHLIKTRGQQVTLRCSSQSGHNTVSWYQQALGQGPQFIFQYYREEENGRGNFPPRFSGLQFPNYSSELNVNALELDDSALYLCASSFRGQGRTEAFFGQGTRLTVV.

The rearrangement links TRBV5-6 to TRBJ1-3; 7 nucleotides agree with TRBD1. Germline CDR1 and CDR2: SGHDT and YYEEEE. The ends lost 2 bases at V and 1 base at J; junction bases unmatched: 9. This CDR3 has 17 residues. DNA for the CDR3: TGTGCCAGCAGCTTATTCAGAGGGGGCGCTTCTGGAAACACCATATATTTT. It is translated as CASSLFRGGASGNTIYF.

The chain has TRBV2 and TRBJ1-5; tentatively, D is TRBD1 (6 bases). With 5 bases removed from V and 0 bases from J, the gap between germline ends came to 11 bases. The CDR3 runs to 15 residues. Germline V lookup: CDR1 SNHLY, CDR2 FYNNEI. The CDR3 sequence: CASSREGDSNQPQHF. The CDR3, as DNA: TGTGCCAGCAGTAGGGAGGGGGATAGCAATCAGCCCCAGCATTTT. Looking up the rest from reference TRBV2 and TRBJ1-5 gives the full variable domain: EPEVTQTPSHQVTQMGQEVILRCVPISNHLYFYWYRQILGQKVEFLVSFYNNEISEKSEIFDDQFSVERPDGSNFTLKIRSTKLEDSAMYFCASSREGDSNQPQHFGDGTRLSIL.

The CDR3 coding sequence is TGTGCCAGCAGTCTTCTCGGGGGGCCCTCTGAAGCTTTCTTT. It codes for CASSLLGGPSEAFF. This chain connects TRBV27 to TRBJ1-1; TRBD1 is a possible D gene (6 bases). V shed 5 bases and J shed 6 bases, with 16 bases lying between them. Looked up from germline, CDR1 is MNHEY and CDR2 is SMNVEV (reference sequence). This CDR3 is 14 amino acids long.

This chain uses TRBV6-5 with TRBJ1-2; D is possibly TRBD1 (5 bases). Germline assignment: CDR1 MNHEY and CDR2 SVGAGI. CDR3 length: 14 amino acids. Trimming pared 2 bases from V and 7 bases from J, leaving 14 bases between. Here the CDR3 reads CASSYGRGSGGYTF. The CDR3 DNA is TGTGCCAGCAGTTACGGGAGGGGCTCTGGTGGCTACACCTTC.

The rearrangement joins TRBV7-9 to TRBJ1-2, with 7 bases identical to TRBD1. The CDR3 runs to 14 residues. Germline V lookup: CDR1 SEHNR, CDR2 FQNEAQ (reference sequence). The V gene end was trimmed by 6 bases and the J gene end by 4 bases; junction bases not matched to a gene: 8. Written as DNA, the CDR3 is TGTGCCAGCAGTCGTCGACAGGGAGCCTATGGCTACACCTTC. As protein: CASSRRQGAYGYTF.

The V gene is TRBV30, the J gene TRBJ1-1; 8 bases fit TRBD1. There are 12 residues in the CDR3. CDR1 and CDR2 (germline): GTSNPN, SVGIG (reference sequence). Trimming removed 2 bases from V and 10 bases from J; junction bases left unmatched: 6. DNA for the CDR3: TGTGCCTGGAGTCCGACAGGGGCAGGAGCTTTCTTT. It translates to CAWSPTGAGAFF.

This chain joins TRBV9 and TRBJ2-3; a weak D match, TRBD2 (6 bases). Germline CDR1 reads SGDLS; CDR2 reads YYNGEE. This CDR3 spans 14 amino acids. V shed 3 bases and J shed 2 bases, with 10 bases lying between them. CDR3 sequence reads: CASSATSVTDTQYF. CDR3 DNA: TGTGCCAGCAGCGCGACTAGTGTCACAGATACGCAGTATTTT. The full variable domain, in which reference TRBV9 and TRBJ2-3 provide the parts outside the CDR3, is DSGVTQTPKHLITATGQRVTLRCSPRSGDLSVYWYQQSLDQGLQFLIQYYNGEERAKGNILERFSAQQFPDLHSELNLSSLELGDSALYFCASSATSVTDTQYFGPGTRLTVL.

V gene TRBV7-9 combines with J gene TRBJ2-2; 7 nucleotides match TRBD1. In germline, CDR1 is SEHNR, CDR2 FQNEAQ (reference sequence). The CDR3 loop spans 17 amino acids. V was clipped by 5 bases and J by 3 bases; unmatched bases: 12. CDR3 nucleotide sequence: TGTGCCAGCAGCCAACCCGCCCGGGACAGTGACACCGGGGAGCTGTTTTTT. Its protein is CASSQPARDSDTGELFF.

J is TRBJ2-7 and V is TRBV11-2; a possible D gene is TRBD1 (6 bases). The CDR3 totals 13 residues. From germline, CDR1 is SGHAT and CDR2 FQNNGV. V lost 5 bases and J 6 bases, leaving 14 bases between the germline ends. CDR3 in amino acids: CASSHREFGEQYF. CDR3 bases: TGTGCCAGCAGCCACAGGGAATTCGGCGAGCAGTACTTC.

The chain carries TRBV15 and TRBJ1-5; no definite D call. From germline, CDR1 is LNHNV and CDR2 YYDKDF (reference sequence). Trimming stripped 1 base from V and 6 bases from J, with 7 bases between. This CDR3 has 13 amino acids. The CDR3 here is CATSRAGSQPQHF. The DNA for the CDR3 is TGTGCCACCAGCAGAGCGGGTAGTCAGCCCCAGCATTTT.

This clone was detected once. This chain connects TRBV7-9 to TRBJ2-3, with 7 bases lining up with TRBD2. This CDR3 is built from 14 residues. Trimming at V came to 5 bases and at J to 4 bases, leaving 6 bases not matched to a gene. CDR1 SEHNR and CDR2 FQNEAQ come from the germline V gene (reference sequence). CDR3 DNA: TGTGCCAGCAGCGTGAGCGGGAACCCAGATACGCAGTATTTT. Protein sequence: CASSVSGNPDTQYF.

The chain combines TRBV4-3 with TRBJ1-2; 9 positions match TRBD1. CDR1 and CDR2 from the germline V gene are LGHNA and YSLEER. The CDR3 loop spans 14 amino acids. V shed 5 bases and J 4 bases; nucleotides not matched to a gene: 5. The CDR3 protein is CASSENRGPYGYTF. Here the CDR3 DNA reads TGCGCCAGCAGCGAAAACAGGGGGCCCTATGGCTACACCTTC.

This chain joins TRBV5-8 and TRBJ1-6; 7 bases are shared with TRBD1. The germline V gene has CDR1 SGHTS and CDR2 YDEGEE. This CDR3 spans 14 amino acids. The J segment lost 5 bases and the V segment lost 4 bases, leaving 3 bases of the junction unmatched. In DNA form, the CDR3 reads TGTGCCAGCAGCCGGGGGACAGATAATTCACCCCTCCACTTT. Translation: CASSRGTDNSPLHF.

The chain couples TRBV28 to TRBJ2-7; D is unclear. This CDR3 has 14 residues. Trimming removed 3 bases from V and 2 bases from J, with 11 bases in between. CDR1 is MDHEN and CDR2 is SYDVKM in the germline V gene. In DNA, the CDR3 is TGTGCCAGCAGTTTTTCTGCAGTGCCCTACGAGCAGTACTTC. This encodes CASSFSAVPYEQYF.

The V gene is TRBV4-3, the J gene TRBJ2-7, with 7 bases identical to TRBD1. Germline assignment: CDR1 LGHNA and CDR2 YSLEER. CDR3 length equals 14 residues. Germline trimming cut 1 base from V and 2 bases from J; bases unmatched to any gene: 2. The CDR3 sequence is CASSQVGTAYEQYF. The CDR3 DNA reads as TGCGCCAGCAGCCAAGTGGGGACAGCCTACGAGCAGTACTTC.

This sequence joins TRBV5-1 and TRBJ2-3, with 9 bases matching TRBD1. Germline CDR1 SGHRS, CDR2 YFSETQ. Germline trimming cut 2 bases from V and 4 bases from J; bases unmatched to any gene: 11. The CDR3 contains 17 residues. CDR3 amino acids: CASSFKLTGGEADTQYF. CDR3 in DNA: TGCGCCAGCAGCTTTAAACTAACAGGGGGCGAGGCAGATACGCAGTATTTT.

The rearrangement joins TRBV7-3 to TRBJ1-1; TRBD1 is a possible D gene (6 bases). Per germline, CDR1 SGHTA and CDR2 FQGTGA. The CDR3 runs to 15 residues. Trimming took off 6 bases at V and 5 bases at J, with 19 bases between the two ends. The CDR3 here is CASSPQTGSGTEAFF. In DNA, the CDR3 is TGTGCCAGCAGTCCCCAAACAGGGTCGGGAACTGAAGCTTTCTTT.

The chain recombines TRBV18 with TRBJ2-2, with a weak D call TRBD2 (5 bases). V was cut by 4 bases and J by 6 bases, with 18 bases left in between. Per germline, CDR1 KGHSH and CDR2 LQKENI. The CDR3 covers 16 residues. CDR3: CASSQIGSGRPGELFF. For the CDR3, the DNA is TGTGCCAGCTCACAAATCGGGTCGGGAAGGCCCGGGGAGCTGTTTTTT.

The genes are TRBV7-2 and TRBJ2-1; TRBD2 matches 9 bases. The germline gives CDR1 SGHTA, CDR2 FQGNSA. V shed 2 bases, J shed 9 bases, and the junction held 8 bases outside the gene matches. This CDR3 region has 15 residues. The chain's CDR3 is CASSLRLREGGEQFF. In nucleotides, the CDR3 is TGTGCCAGCAGCTTACGTCTGCGGGAGGGGGGTGAGCAGTTCTTC.